This entry concerns a single T cell receptor beta chain. Original processing notes: For nucleated cells, counts were estimated from reference gene primer amplification. Sequencing used immunoSEQ multiplex PCR; TCRdb keeps in-frame clones, though not all of them. V, J and clone size reflect that table, while D and trimming were determined from the DNA. Of more than 200,000 clones listed, over 70% are singletons. Germline CDR1 and CDR2: SQVTM and ANQGSEA. The CDR3 runs 13 residues. Trimming removed 3 bases from V and 2 bases from J, with 11 bases in between. The sample originates from a study of blood T cell repertoires in COVID-19. Study overall: There were acute and convalescent COVID-19 samples, and they came from the United States, Italy and Spain. PBMCs, B-cell-depleted T cells, or T cells were the source of the cDNA or gDNA that made up the material.

The sequenced material came from peripheral blood. This rearrangement joins TRBV29-1 to TRBJ2-7; no clear D. This TCR was sampled from a man in his forties with acute or convalescent COVID-19. Here the CDR3 DNA reads TGCAGCGTTGACGGTTTAGATCCCTACGAGCAGTACTTC. The encoded protein is CSVDGLDPYEQYF.